This is a list of T cell receptor beta chains from one sample in a study of T-cell reconstitution after alpha-beta-depleted transplantation in children. TCRdb itself ran the PCR reads through MiXCR, one entry per CDR3 protein. The repertoire has about 200,000 distinct CDR3 sequences, roughly 15% of them found once; the top ten carry less than 15%. The input for sequencing was PBMCs from the stem cell graft donor, taken from the stem cell graft. The receptors here all came from a human donor who donated a stem cell graft to a child with acute lymphoblastic leukemia. Both conserved end residues are part of each CDR3. The D gene is left open where the match is weak. Size tells how often a clone was seen (once, few, many) or the class of an expanded clone, and some rows leave it out.

DNA | CDR3 | V | D | J | size
TGTGCCAGCAGCCAGATTTACTACTACGAGCAGTACTTC | CASSQIYYYEQYF | TRBV11-3 | NA | TRBJ2-7 | NA
TGTGCCAGCTCGGAACTTGAGGGAGCGGGGGCCAACGTCCTGACTTTC | CASSELEGAGANVLTF | TRBV18 | NA | TRBJ2-6 | NA
TGTGCCAGCAGTTTAACGGTCGCGGGAGGGGAAGAGACCCAGTACTTC | CASSLTVAGGEETQYF | TRBV28 | TRBD2 | TRBJ2-5 | NA
TGTGCCAGCAGCTTAGACGCAGGGGGCTACTATGGCTACACCTTC | CASSLDAGGYYGYTF | TRBV11-2 | TRBD1 | TRBJ1-2 | few
TGTGCCTGGAGTCTAACTGGTCCCTACAATGAGCAGTTCTTC | CAWSLTGPYNEQFF | TRBV30 | NA | TRBJ2-1 | many
TGTGCCAGCAGTTTACGGGGACAGGGTAATCAGGGCTACACCTTC | CASSLRGQGNQGYTF | TRBV12-3/TRBV12-4 | TRBD1 | TRBJ1-2 | many
TGTGCCAGCAGCTTAGACCCGGGAGTCTACGAGCAGTACTTC | CASSLDPGVYEQYF | TRBV7-2 | NA | TRBJ2-7 | many
TGTGCCATCAGTGACGGGTGGACTAATGAAAAACTGTTTTTT | CAISDGWTNEKLFF | TRBV10-3 | NA | TRBJ1-4 | many
TGCAGTGCTGGGAAAGTGGGAGCAGCAGATACGCAGTATTTT | CSAGKVGAADTQYF | TRBV20-1 | NA | TRBJ2-3 | NA
TGTGCCAGCACCATAACCCAGGGGCACAATGAGCAGTTCTTC | CASTITQGHNEQFF | TRBV11-2 | NA | TRBJ2-1 | many
TGTGCCAGCAGCTCTTTAGGGGGAGGGGCACCCCTCCACTTT | CASSSLGGGAPLHF | TRBV6-6 | NA | TRBJ1-6 | many
TGCGCCAGCAGAAACCAGGGGGCCAGTAATTCACCCCTCCACTTT | CASRNQGASNSPLHF | TRBV5-1 | TRBD1 | TRBJ1-6 | NA
TGTGCCAGCAGCCCCCCCAGGCAGCTCCCCACAGATACGCAGTATTTT | CASSPPRQLPTDTQYF | TRBV7-9 | NA | TRBJ2-3 | many
TGCGCCAGCAGCCGGACGGGCAGTGGAGGAGAGCAGTACTTC | CASSRTGSGGEQYF | TRBV5-1 | NA | TRBJ2-7 | NA
TGTGCCAGCAGCTTCGGACAGGCAAATGAGCAGTTCTTC | CASSFGQANEQFF | TRBV13 | TRBD1 | TRBJ2-1 | many
TGTGCCAGCAGCACAGGGGGATCTAGCTCCTACAATGAGCAGTTCTTC | CASSTGGSSSYNEQFF | TRBV12-3/TRBV12-4 | TRBD1 | TRBJ2-1 | many
TGCAGTGCTAGGGACAGGGGGGATACGCAGTATTTT | CSARDRGDTQYF | TRBV20-1 | TRBD1 | TRBJ2-3 | many
TGTGCCAGCAGTATCGGGCGAGAGACCCAGTACTTC | CASSIGRETQYF | TRBV12-3/TRBV12-4 | NA | TRBJ2-5 | many
TGCGCCAGCAGCTTGATGACAGTGGGGTACCAAGAGACCCAGTACTTC | CASSLMTVGYQETQYF | TRBV5-1 | NA | TRBJ2-5 | many
TGCGCCAGCAGCTTGGGGCAGGGGCGTCAGCCAGATACGCAGTATTTT | CASSLGQGRQPDTQYF | TRBV5-1 | NA | TRBJ2-3 | many
TGTGCCAGCAGCCTGGGGGTCAGGGGGCAGACTGAAGCTTTCTTT | CASSLGVRGQTEAFF | TRBV5-5 | TRBD1 | TRBJ1-1 | NA
TGTGCCAGCAGCTTAGGAAGTGGGGACAGCAATCAGCCCCAGCATTTT | CASSLGSGDSNQPQHF | TRBV7-9 | NA | TRBJ1-5 | many
TGTGCCATCATGGGCGGAGCTATTAGCACAGATACGCAGTATTTT | CAIMGGAISTDTQYF | TRBV10-3 | NA | TRBJ2-3 | many
TGCAGTGCCCTACCTTCGGGGGAGGTGAAACGCGGAGATACGCAGTATTTT | CSALPSGEVKRGDTQYF | TRBV20-1 | NA | TRBJ2-3 | many
TGCGCCAGCAGCCAAGGAGTTTTAGGGACATTAAACTCTGGGGCCAACGTCCTGACTTTC | CASSQGVLGTLNSGANVLTF | TRBV4-1 | NA | TRBJ2-6 | many
TGTGCCAGCAGAAAGGGACAGGTGGGGCAAAATGAGCAGTTCTTC | CASRKGQVGQNEQFF | TRBV28 | TRBD1 | TRBJ2-1 | many
TGCGCCAGCAGTACGGGACAGGGGGCGCTCGACGAGCAGTACTTC | CASSTGQGALDEQYF | TRBV5-1 | TRBD1 | TRBJ2-7 | NA
TGCAGTGTACGGACCGGCCCAGATACGCAGTATTTT | CSVRTGPDTQYF | TRBV20-1 | NA | TRBJ2-3 | NA
TGCGCCAGCAGCTTTAGCGGGAGCCCTAGCTCCTACAATGAGCAGTTCTTC | CASSFSGSPSSYNEQFF | TRBV5-1 | TRBD2 | TRBJ2-1 | many
TGCGCCAGCAGCTTGGTATCGGGGGCTGGGGCCAACGTCCTGACTTTC | CASSLVSGAGANVLTF | TRBV5-1 | NA | TRBJ2-6 | few
TGCGCCAGCAGCTTGGCGTCGCGGGACTCGCAGTATTTT | CASSLASRDSQYF | TRBV5-1 | NA | TRBJ2-3 | few
TGCAGTGCTAGAGGGACTAGCGGGAGACGGTCTGGGGCCAACGGCCTGACTTTC | CSARGTSGRRSGANGLTF | TRBV20-1 | TRBD2 | TRBJ2-6 | NA